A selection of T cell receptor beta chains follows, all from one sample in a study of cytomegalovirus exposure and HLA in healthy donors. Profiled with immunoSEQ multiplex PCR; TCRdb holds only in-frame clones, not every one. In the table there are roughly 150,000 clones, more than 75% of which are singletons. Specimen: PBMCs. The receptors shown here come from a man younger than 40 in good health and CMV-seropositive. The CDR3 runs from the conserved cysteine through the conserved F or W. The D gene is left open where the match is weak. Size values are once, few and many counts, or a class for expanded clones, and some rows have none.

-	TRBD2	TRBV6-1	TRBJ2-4	CASSERLAGLAKNIQYF	TGTGCCAGCAGTGAAAGACTAGCGGGACTAGCCAAAAACATTCAGTACTTC
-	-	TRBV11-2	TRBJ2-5	CASSFNTGTPQETQYF	TGTGCCAGCAGCTTTAATACCGGGACACCTCAAGAGACCCAGTACTTC
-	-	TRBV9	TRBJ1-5	CASSVAGDYQPQHF	TGTGCCAGCAGCGTAGCCGGTGATTATCAGCCCCAGCATTTT
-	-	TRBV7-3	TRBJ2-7	CASSLRPGPYEQYF	TGTGCCAGCAGCTTAAGGCCAGGTCCATACGAGCAGTACTTC
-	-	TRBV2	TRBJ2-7	CASSERRPGEQYF	TGTGCCAGCAGTGAGCGAAGACCAGGCGAGCAGTACTTC
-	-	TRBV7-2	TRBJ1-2	CASSARWGLGRGYTF	TGTGCCAGCAGCGCCCGGTGGGGGCTAGGTCGTGGCTACACCTTC
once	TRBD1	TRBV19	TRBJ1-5	CASSRDRGEPQHF	TGTGCCAGTAGTAGAGACAGGGGGGAGCCCCAGCATTTT
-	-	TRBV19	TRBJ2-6	CASSIETGQGGANVLTF	TGTGCCAGTAGTATAGAAACAGGGCAGGGTGGGGCCAACGTCCTGACTTTC
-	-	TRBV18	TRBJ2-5	CASSPQTGPQETQYF	TGTGCCAGCTCACCGCAAACAGGGCCCCAAGAGACCCAGTACTTC
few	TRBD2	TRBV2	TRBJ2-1	CASSGTSGKQFF	TGTGCCAGCAGTGGGACTAGTGGAAAGCAGTTCTTC
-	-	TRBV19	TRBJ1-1	CASSIGLYTEAFF	TGTGCCAGTAGTATAGGACTGTACACTGAAGCTTTCTTT
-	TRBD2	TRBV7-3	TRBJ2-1	CASSRGGNEQFF	TGTGCCAGCAGCCGGGGGGGGAATGAGCAGTTCTTC
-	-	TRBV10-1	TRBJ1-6	CASRFTGLSASYNSPLHF	TGCGCCAGCAGGTTTACAGGGTTATCTGCCTCCTATAATTCACCCCTCCACTTT
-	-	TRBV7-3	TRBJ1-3	CASSRVAGNTIYF	TGTGCCAGCAGCCGAGTAGCTGGAAACACCATATATTTT
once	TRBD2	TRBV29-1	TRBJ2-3	CSVDWRGGGDTQYF	TGCAGCGTTGATTGGCGGGGGGGAGGGGATACGCAGTATTTT
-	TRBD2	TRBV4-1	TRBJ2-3	CASSPSGRVGDTQYF	TGCGCCAGCAGCCCCAGCGGGAGGGTAGGGGATACGCAGTATTTT
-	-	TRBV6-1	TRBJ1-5	CASSVQQSFYQPQHF	TGTGCCAGCAGTGTACAGCAAAGTTTCTATCAGCCCCAGCATTTT
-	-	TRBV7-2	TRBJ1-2	CASSSNTGGYGYTF	TGTGCCAGCAGCTCAAACACGGGAGGCTATGGCTACACCTTC
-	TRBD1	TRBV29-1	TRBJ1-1	CSVALDRGRGEAFF	TGCAGCGTTGCCCTGGACAGGGGGCGCGGTGAAGCTTTCTTT
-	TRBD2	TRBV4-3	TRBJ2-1	CASSQDRDYLVGGEQFF	TGCGCCAGCAGCCAAGATCGGGACTACTTAGTAGGAGGTGAGCAATTCTTC
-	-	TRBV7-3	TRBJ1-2	CASSPLGGRGYGYTF	TGTGCCAGCAGCCCCCTCGGGGGGCGGGGCTATGGCTACACCTTC
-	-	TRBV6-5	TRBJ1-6	CASSFMTGGAYSPLHF	TGTGCCAGCAGTTTTATGACGGGGGGGGCGTATTCACCCCTCCACTTT
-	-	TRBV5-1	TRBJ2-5	CASSLSPGGQETQYF	TGCGCCAGCAGCTTGTCCCCAGGTGGGCAAGAGACCCAGTACTTC
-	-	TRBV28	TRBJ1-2	CASSSRRAQGYTF	TGTGCCAGCAGTAGCCGGAGGGCGCAAGGCTACACCTTC
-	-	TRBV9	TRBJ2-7	CASSVGVSMLNEQYF	TGTGCCAGCAGCGTAGGGGTTAGCATGCTCAACGAGCAGTACTTC
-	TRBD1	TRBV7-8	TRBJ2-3	CASSLDRGHTDTQYF	TGTGCCAGCAGCTTAGACAGGGGGCACACAGATACGCAGTATTTT
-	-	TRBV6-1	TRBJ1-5	CASSEWGRSNQPQHF	TGTGCCAGCAGTGAATGGGGCCGCAGCAATCAGCCCCAGCATTTT
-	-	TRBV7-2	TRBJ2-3	CASSLAIAGLDTQYF	TGTGCCAGCAGCTTAGCAATCGCGGGACTTGATACGCAGTATTTT
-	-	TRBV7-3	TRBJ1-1	CASSSQLGGTEAFF	TGTGCCAGCAGCTCACAACTGGGGGGGACTGAAGCTTTCTTT
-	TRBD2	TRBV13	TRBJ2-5	CASSPAGLAGPGETQYF	TGTGCCAGCAGCCCAGCTGGGCTAGCGGGGCCCGGGGAGACCCAGTACTTC
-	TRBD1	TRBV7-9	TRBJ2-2	CASSHRDRGRGTGELFF	TGTGCCAGCAGTCACCGGGACAGGGGGCGAGGAACCGGGGAGCTGTTTTTT
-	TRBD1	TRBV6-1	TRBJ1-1	CASSALGTGEAFF	TGTGCCAGCAGTGCCCTGGGGACAGGTGAAGCTTTCTTT
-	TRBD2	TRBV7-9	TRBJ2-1	CASSPLGLAAYNEQFF	TGTGCCAGCAGCCCCCTAGGACTAGCGGCGTACAATGAGCAGTTCTTC
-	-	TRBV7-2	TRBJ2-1	CASSLVGSGVYNEQFF	TGTGCCAGCAGCTTAGTCGGTAGCGGAGTCTACAATGAGCAGTTCTTC
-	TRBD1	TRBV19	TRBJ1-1	CASSPDRGGTEAFF	TGTGCCAGTAGCCCTGACAGGGGGGGCACTGAAGCTTTCTTT
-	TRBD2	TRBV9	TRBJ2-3	CASSVVPSGRIIDTQYF	TGTGCCAGCAGCGTAGTTCCAAGCGGGAGGATCATAGATACGCAGTATTTT
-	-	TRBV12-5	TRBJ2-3	CASGLTSLTDTQYF	TGTGCTAGTGGTTTGACTAGCCTTACAGATACGCAGTATTTT
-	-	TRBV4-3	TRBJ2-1	CASSQYTGSQGNEQFF	TGCGCCAGCAGCCAGTACACAGGGTCACAAGGCAATGAGCAGTTCTTC
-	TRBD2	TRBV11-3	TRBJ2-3	CASSLAGGLDTQYF	TGTGCCAGCAGCTTAGCGGGAGGGTTAGATACGCAGTATTTT
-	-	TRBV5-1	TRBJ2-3	CASSLEAGPDTQYF	TGCGCCAGCAGCTTGGAAGCGGGTCCAGATACGCAGTATTTT